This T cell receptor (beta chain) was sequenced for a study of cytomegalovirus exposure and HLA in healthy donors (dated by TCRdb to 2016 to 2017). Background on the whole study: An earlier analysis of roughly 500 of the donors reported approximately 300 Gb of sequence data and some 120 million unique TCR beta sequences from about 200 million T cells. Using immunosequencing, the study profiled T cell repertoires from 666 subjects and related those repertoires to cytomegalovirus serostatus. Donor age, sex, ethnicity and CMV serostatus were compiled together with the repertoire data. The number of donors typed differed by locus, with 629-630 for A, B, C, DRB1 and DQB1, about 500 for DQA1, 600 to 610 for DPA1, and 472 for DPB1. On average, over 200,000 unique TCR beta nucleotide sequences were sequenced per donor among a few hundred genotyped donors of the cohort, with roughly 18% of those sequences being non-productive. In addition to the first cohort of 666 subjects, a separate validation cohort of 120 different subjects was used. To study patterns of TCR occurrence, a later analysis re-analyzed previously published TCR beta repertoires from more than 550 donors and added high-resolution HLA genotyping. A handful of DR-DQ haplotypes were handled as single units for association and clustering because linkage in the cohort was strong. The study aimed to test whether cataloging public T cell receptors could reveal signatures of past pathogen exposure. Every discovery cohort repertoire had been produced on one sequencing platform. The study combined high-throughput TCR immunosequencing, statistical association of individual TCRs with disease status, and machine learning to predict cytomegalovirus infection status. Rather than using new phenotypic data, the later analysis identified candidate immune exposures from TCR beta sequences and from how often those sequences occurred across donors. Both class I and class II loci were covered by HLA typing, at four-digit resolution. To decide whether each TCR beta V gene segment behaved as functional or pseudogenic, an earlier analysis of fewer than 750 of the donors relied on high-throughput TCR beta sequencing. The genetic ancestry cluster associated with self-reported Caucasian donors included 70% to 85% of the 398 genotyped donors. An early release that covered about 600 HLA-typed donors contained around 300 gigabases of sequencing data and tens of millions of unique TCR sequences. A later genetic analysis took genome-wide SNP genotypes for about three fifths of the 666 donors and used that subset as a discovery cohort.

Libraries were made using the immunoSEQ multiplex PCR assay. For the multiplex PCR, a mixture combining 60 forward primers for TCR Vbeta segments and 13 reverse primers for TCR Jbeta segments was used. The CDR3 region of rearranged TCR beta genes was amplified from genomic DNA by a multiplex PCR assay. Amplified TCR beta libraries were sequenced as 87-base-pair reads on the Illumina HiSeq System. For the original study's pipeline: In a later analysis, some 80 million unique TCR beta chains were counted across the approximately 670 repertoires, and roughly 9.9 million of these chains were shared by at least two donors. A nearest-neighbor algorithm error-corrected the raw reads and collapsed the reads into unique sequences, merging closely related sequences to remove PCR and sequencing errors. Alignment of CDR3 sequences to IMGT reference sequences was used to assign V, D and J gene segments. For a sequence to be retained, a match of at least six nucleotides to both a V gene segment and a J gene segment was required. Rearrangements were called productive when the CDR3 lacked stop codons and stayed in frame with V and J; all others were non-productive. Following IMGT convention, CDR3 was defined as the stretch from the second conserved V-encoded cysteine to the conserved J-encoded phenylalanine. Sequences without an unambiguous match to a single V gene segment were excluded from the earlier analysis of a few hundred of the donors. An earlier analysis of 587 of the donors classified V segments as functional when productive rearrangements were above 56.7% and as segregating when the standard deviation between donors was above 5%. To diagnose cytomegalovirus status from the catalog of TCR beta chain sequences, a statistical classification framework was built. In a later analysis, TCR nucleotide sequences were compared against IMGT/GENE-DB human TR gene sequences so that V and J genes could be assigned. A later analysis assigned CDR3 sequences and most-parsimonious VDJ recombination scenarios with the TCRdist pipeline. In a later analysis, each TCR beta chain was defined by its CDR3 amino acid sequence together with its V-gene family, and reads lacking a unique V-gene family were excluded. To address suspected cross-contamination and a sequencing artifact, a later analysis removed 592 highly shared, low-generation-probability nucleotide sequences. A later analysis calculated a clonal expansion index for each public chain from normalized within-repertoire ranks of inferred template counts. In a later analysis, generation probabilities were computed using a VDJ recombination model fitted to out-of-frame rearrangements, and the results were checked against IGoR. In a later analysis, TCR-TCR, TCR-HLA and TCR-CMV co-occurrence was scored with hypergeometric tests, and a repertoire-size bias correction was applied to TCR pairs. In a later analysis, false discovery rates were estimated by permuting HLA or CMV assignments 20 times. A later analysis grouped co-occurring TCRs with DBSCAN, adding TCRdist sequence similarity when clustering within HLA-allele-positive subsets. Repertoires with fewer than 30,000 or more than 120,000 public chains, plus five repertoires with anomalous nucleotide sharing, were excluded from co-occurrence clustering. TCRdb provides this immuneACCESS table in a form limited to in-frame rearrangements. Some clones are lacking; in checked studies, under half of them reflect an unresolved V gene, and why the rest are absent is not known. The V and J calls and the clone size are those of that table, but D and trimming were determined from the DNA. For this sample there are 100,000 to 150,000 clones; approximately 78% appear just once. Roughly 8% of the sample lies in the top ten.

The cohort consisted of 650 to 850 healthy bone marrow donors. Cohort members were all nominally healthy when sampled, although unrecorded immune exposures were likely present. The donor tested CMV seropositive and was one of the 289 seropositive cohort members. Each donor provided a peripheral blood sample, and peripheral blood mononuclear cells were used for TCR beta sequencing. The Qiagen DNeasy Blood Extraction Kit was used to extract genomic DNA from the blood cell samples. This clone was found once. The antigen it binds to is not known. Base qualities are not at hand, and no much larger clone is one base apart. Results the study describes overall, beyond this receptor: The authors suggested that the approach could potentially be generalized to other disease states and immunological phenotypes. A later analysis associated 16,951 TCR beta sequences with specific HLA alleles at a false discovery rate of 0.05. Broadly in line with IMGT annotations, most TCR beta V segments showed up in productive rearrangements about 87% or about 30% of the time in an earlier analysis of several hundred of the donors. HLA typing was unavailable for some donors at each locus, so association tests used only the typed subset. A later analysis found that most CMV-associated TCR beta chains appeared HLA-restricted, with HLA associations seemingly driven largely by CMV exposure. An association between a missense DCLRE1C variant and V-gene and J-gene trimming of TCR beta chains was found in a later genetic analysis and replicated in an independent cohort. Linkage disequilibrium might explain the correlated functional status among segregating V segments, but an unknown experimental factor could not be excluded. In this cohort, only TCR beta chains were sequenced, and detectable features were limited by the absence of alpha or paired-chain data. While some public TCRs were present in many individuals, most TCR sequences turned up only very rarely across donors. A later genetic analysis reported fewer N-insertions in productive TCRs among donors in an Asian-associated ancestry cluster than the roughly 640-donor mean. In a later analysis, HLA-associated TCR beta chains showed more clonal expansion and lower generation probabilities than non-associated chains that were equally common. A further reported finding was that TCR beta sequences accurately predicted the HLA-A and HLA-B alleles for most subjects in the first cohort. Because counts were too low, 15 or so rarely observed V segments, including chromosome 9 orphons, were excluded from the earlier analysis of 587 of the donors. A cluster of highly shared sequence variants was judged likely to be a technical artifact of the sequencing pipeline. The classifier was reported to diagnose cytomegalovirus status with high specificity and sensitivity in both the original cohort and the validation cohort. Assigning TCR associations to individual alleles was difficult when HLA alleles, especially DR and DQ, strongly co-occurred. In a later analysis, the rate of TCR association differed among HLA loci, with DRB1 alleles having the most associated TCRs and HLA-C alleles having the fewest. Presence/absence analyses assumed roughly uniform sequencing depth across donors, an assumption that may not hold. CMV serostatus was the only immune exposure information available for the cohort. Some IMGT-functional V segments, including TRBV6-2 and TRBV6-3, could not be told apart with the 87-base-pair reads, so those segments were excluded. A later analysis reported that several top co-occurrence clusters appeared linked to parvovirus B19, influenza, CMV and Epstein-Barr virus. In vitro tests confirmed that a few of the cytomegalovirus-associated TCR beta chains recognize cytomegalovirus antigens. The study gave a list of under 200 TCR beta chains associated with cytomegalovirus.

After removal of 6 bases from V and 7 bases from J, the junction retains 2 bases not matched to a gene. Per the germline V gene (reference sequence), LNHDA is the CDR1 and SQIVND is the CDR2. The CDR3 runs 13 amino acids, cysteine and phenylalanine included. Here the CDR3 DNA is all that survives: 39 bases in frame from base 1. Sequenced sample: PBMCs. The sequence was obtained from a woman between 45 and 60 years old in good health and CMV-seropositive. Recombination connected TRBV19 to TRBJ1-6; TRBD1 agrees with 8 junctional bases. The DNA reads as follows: TGTGCCAGTAGGACAGGGGCAAATTCACCCCTCCACTTT. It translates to CASRTGANSPLHF.